This T cell receptor beta chain is from a study of blood T cell repertoires in COVID-19. Whole-study context: PBMCs, B-cell-depleted T cells, or T cells provided the cDNA or gDNA that made up the material.

This clone came up a few times. Per the germline V gene, CDR1 is MGHRA and CDR2 is YSYEKL. The CDR3 extends over 13 amino acids. V was trimmed by 4 bases and J by 5 bases, leaving 11 bases between them. Sequenced by immunoSEQ multiplex PCR; TCRdb stores in-frame clones only, minus some. The sample has tens of thousands of clones, under 85% seen once; the top ten hold 13%. Followed over time, Seattle patients had been enrolled while infection was active. The receptor comes from a man between 50 and 59 years old with COVID-19, enrolled during active disease. V gene TRBV4-1 combines with J gene TRBJ1-1; D might be TRBD1 (5 bases). Material: peripheral blood. The CDR3 DNA is TGCGCCAGCAGCCCGCAGGGTTGGACTGAAGCTTTCTTT. This translates into CASSPQGWTEAFF.